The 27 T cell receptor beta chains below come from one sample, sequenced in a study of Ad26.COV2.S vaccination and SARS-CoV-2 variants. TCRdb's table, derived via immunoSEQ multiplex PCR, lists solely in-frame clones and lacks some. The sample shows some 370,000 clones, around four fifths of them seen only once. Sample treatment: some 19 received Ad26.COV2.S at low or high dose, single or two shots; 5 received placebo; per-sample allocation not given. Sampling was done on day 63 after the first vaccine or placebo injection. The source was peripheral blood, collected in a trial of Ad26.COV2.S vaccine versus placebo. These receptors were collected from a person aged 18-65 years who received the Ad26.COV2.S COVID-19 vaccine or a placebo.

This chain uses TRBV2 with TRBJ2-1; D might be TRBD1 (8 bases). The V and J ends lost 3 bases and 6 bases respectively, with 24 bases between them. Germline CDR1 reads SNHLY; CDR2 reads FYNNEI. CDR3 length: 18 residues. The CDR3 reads CASSEGRIGQGGLNEQFF. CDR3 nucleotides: TGTGCCAGCAGTGAGGGAAGGATAGGACAGGGAGGGCTCAATGAGCAGTTCTTC.

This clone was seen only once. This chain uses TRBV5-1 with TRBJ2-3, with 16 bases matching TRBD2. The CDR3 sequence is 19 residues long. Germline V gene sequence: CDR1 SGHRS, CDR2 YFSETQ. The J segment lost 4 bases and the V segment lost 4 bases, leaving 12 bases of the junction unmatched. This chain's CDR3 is CASSVGLAGGRNVPDTQYF. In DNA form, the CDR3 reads TGCGCCAGCAGCGTGGGACTAGCGGGGGGGAGGAACGTGCCAGATACGCAGTATTTT.

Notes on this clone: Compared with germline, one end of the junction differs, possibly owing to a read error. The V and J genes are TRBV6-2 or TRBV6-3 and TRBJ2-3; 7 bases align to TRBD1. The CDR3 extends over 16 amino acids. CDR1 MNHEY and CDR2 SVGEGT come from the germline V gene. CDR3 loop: CASSHSTGDWADTQYF. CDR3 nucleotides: TGTGCCAGCAGTCACTCAACAGGGGATTGGGCAGATACGCAGTATTTT.

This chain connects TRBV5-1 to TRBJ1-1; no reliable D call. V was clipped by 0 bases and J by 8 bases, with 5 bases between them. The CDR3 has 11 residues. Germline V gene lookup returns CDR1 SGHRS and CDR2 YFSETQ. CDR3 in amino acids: CASSLGSEAFF. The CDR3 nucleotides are TGCGCCAGCAGCTTGGGATCAGAAGCTTTCTTT.

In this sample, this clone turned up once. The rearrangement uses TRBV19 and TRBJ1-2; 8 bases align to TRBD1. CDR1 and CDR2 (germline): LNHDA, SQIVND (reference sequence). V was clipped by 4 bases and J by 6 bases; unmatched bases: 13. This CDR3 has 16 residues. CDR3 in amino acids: CASSTTGGGLRDGYTF. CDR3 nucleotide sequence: TGTGCCAGTAGTACTACAGGGGGTGGCTTGCGGGATGGCTACACCTTC.

The CDR3 protein is CASSEGRPSNYGYTF. The DNA of the CDR3 is TGTGCCAGCAGTGAAGGAAGGCCATCTAACTATGGCTACACCTTC. V is TRBV2 and J is TRBJ1-2; D is undetermined. Trimming took 1 base from V and 0 from J, leaving 9 bases between them. CDR3 length: 15 amino acids. Germline V gene sequence: CDR1 SNHLY, CDR2 FYNNEI. The whole variable domain, filled in from reference TRBV2 and TRBJ1-2, reads EPEVTQTPSHQVTQMGQEVILRCVPISNHLYFYWYRQILGQKVEFLVSFYNNEISEKSEIFDDQFSVERPDGSNFTLKIRSTKLEDSAMYFCASSEGRPSNYGYTFGSGTRLTVV.

In DNA form, the CDR3 reads TGTGCCATCAGTGGTCAGGGGTACTATAATTCACCCCTCCACTTT. Protein product: CAISGQGYYNSPLHF. This sequence joins TRBV10-3 and TRBJ1-6; D may be TRBD1 (6 bases). The CDR3 contains 15 residues. V was cut by 4 bases and J by 3 bases, with 10 bases left in between. The V gene's germline CDR1 is ENHRY and CDR2 SYGVKD.

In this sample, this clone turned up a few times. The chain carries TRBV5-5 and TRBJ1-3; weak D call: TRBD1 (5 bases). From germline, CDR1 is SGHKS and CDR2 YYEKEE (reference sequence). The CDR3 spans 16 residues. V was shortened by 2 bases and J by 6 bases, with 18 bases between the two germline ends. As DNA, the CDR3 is TGTGCCAGCAGCTTTTGGGACTCCCCCGGAGTAAACACCATATATTTT. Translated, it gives CASSFWDSPGVNTIYF. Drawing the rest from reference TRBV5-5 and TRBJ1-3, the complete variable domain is DAGVTQSPTHLIKTRGQQVTLRCSPISGHKSVSWYQQVLGQGPQFIFQYYEKEERGRGNFPDRFSARQFPNYSSELNVNALLLGDSALYLCASSFWDSPGVNTIYFGEGSWLTVV.

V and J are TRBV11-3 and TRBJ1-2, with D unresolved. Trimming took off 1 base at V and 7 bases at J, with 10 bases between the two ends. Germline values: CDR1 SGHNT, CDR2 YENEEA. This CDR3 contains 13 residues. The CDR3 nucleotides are TGTGCCAGCAGCTTAGTATCAACAGCTGGCTACACCTTC. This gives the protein CASSLVSTAGYTF.

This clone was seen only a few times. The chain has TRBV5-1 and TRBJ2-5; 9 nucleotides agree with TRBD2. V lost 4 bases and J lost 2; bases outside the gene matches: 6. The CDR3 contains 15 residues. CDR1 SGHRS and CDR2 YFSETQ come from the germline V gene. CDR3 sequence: CASSRLAGRQETQYF. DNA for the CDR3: TGCGCCAGCAGCCGCCTAGCGGGGCGACAAGAGACCCAGTACTTC.

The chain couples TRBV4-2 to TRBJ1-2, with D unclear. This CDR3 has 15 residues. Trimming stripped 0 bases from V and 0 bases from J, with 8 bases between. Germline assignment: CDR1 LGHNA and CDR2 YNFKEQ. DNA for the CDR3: TGTGCCAGCAGCCAAGATACAGAACCTAACTATGGCTACACCTTC. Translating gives CASSQDTEPNYGYTF.

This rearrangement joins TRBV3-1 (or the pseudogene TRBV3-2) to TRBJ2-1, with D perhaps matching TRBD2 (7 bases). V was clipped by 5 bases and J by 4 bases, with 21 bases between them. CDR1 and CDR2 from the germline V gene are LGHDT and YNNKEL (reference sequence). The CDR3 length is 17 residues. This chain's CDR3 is CASSERGVGTTYNEQFF. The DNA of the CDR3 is TGTGCCAGCAGCGAAAGGGGGGTAGGGACTACTTACAATGAGCAGTTCTTC.

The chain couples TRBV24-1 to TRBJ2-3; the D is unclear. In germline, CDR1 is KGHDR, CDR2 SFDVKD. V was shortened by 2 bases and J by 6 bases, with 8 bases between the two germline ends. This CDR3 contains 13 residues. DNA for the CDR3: TGTGCCACCAGTGATTGGCAACGGGATACGCAGTATTTT. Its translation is CATSDWQRDTQYF.

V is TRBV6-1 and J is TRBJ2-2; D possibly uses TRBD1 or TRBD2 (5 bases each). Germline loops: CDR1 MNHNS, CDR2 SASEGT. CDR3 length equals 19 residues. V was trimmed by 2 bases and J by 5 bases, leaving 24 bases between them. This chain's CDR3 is CASSEFIRGALIRTGELFF. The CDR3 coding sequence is TGTGCCAGCAGTGAATTCATCCGAGGGGCCCTAATCCGGACCGGGGAGCTGTTTTTT.

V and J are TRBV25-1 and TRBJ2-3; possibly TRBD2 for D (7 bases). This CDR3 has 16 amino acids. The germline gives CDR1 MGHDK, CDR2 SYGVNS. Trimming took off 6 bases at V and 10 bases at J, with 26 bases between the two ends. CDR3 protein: CASSIGGASYFKAQYF. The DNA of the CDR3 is TGTGCCAGCAGCATAGGGGGGGCTTCCTATTTTAAGGCGCAGTATTTT.

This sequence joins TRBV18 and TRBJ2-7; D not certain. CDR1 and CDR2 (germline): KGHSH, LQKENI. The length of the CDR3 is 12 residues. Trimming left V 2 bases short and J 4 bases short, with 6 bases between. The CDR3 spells CASSPSIYEQYF. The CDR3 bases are TGTGCCAGCTCACCATCGATTTACGAGCAGTACTTC.

This chain's CDR3 is CASRLPWEQYF. Here the CDR3 DNA reads TGTGCCAGCAGGCTCCCCTGGGAGCAGTACTTC. The gene calls are TRBV27 and TRBJ2-7; D remains unclear. Germline V gene sequence: CDR1 MNHEY, CDR2 SMNVEV (reference sequence). V was pared by 6 bases and J by 7 bases, with 10 bases between. There are 11 residues in the CDR3.

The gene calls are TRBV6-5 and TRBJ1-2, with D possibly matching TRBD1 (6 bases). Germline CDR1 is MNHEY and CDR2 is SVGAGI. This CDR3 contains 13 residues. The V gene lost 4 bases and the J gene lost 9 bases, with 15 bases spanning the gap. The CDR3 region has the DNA TGTGCCAGCAGTTTCCGGACAGAGATCAGCTACACCTTC. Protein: CASSFRTEISYTF.

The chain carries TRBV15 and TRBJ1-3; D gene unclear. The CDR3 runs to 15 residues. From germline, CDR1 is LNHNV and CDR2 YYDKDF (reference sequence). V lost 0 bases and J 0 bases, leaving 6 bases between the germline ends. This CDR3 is CATSRDRSSGNTIYF. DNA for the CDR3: TGTGCCACCAGCAGAGATCGCAGCTCTGGAAACACCATATATTTT.

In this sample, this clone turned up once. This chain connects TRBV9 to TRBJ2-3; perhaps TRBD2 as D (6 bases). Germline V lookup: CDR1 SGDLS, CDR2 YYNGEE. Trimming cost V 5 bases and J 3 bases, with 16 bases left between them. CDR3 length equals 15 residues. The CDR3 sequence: CASSRVAVGTDTQYF. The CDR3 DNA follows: TGTGCCAGCAGTAGAGTAGCGGTGGGAACAGATACGCAGTATTTT.

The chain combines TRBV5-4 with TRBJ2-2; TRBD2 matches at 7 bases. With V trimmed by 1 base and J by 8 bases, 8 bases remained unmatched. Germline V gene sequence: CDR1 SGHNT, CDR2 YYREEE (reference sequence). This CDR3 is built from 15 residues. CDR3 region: CASSLWREYVGELFF. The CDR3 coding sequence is TGTGCCAGCAGCTTGTGGCGGGAGTATGTGGGGGAGCTGTTTTTT. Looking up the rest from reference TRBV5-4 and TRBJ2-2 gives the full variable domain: ETGVTQSPTHLIKTRGQQVTLRCSSQSGHNTVSWYQQALGQGPQFIFQYYREEENGRGNFPPRFSGLQFPNYSSELNVNALELDDSALYLCASSLWREYVGELFFGEGSRLTVL.

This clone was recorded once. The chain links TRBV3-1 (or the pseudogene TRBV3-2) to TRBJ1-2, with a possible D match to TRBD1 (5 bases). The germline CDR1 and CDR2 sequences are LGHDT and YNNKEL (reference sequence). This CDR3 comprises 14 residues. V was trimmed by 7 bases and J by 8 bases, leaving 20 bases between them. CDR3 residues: CASKTAGTRTGYTF. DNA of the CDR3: TGTGCCAGCAAAACTGCCGGGACCCGAACGGGCTACACCTTC.

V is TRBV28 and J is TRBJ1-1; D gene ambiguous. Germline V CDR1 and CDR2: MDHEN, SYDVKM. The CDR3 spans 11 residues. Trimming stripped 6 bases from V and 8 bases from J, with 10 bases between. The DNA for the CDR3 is TGTGCCAGCAGAAATCCAAGAGAAGCTTTCTTT. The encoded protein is CASRNPREAFF.

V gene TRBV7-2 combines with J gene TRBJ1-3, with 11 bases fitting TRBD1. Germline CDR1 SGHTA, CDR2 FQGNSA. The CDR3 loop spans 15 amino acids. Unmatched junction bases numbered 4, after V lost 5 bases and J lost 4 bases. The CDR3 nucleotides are TGTGCCAGCAGCCCCGGGACAGGGGGAGGAAACACCATATATTTT. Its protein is CASSPGTGGGNTIYF.

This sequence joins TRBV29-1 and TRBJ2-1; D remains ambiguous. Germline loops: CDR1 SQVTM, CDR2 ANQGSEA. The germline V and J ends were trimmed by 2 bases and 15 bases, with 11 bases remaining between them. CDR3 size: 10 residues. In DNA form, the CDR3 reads TGCAGCGTTGAACACGGTCAGCGGTTCTTC. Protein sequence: CSVEHGQRFF.

CDR3 bases: TGTGCCAGCAGCTCTAGAACAGGAGGGGTCACTGAAGCTTTCTTT. Translated: CASSSRTGGVTEAFF. This sequence joins TRBV9 and TRBJ1-1; a possible D gene is TRBD1 (5 bases). The germline gives CDR1 SGDLS, CDR2 YYNGEE. V was shortened by 4 bases and J by 4 bases, with 17 bases between the two germline ends. This CDR3 has 15 amino acids.

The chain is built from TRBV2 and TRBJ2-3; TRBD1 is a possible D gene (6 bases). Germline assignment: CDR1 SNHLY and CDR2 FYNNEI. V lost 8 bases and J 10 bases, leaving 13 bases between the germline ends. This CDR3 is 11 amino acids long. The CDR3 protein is CASLGASAQYF. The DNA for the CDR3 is TGTGCCAGCCTGGGGGCGAGCGCGCAGTATTTT.